This T cell receptor beta chain was sequenced for a study of T cells in Graves' hyperthyroidism and ophthalmopathy. This CDR3 region has 11 residues. Trimming took 0 bases from V and 7 from J, leaving 4 bases between them. Germline V gene sequence: CDR1 SEHNR, CDR2 FQNEAQ (reference sequence). The source material, RNA transcripts, was used to amplify TCR beta CDR3 regions. With the HTBI primer set, the TCR CDR3 went through a first round of RT-PCR. TCRdb re-called the multiplex PCR reads through MiXCR, storing one row per CDR3 protein. The table includes fewer than 650,000 distinct CDR3 sequences, about 14% detected once. Diagnostic assessment was based on clinical symptoms, serum thyroxine and TRAb, thyroid ultrasound and orbital computed tomography. Out of approximately 10 ml of fresh peripheral blood came the PBMCs. In its sample, this clonotype was seen many times.

This rearrangement joins TRBV7-9 to TRBJ2-7, with D uncertain. Sequenced: blood. This receptor was identified in a woman in her 30s with Graves' hyperthyroidism that later progressed to Graves' ophthalmopathy. The CDR3 sequence is CASSLAEEQYF. The CDR3, as DNA: TGTGCCAGCAGCTTAGCGGAGGAGCAGTACTTC.